This T cell receptor (beta chain) was recovered during a study of T cells of healthy individuals. One entry per CDR3 protein results from TCRdb running MiXCR on the 5' RACE reads. Of nearly 100,000 distinct CDR3 sequences in the sample, 17% are singletons; the top ten hold about 6%. This clonotype has only a few counts. Trimming removed 1 base from V and 4 bases from J, with 10 bases in between. The V gene's germline CDR1 is MNHNS and CDR2 SASEGT. CDR3 size: 14 residues. The rearrangement uses TRBV6-1 and TRBJ2-5; D might be TRBD2 (6 bases). This TCR derives from a human donor in good health. The CDR3 reads CASSEGVGGETQYF. As DNA, the CDR3 is TGTGCCAGCAGTGAAGGAGTGGGAGGAGAGACCCAGTACTTC.